This section outlines one TCR beta chain sequence together with its context. Produced via immunoSEQ multiplex PCR; TCRdb's table is partial and in-frame only. The sample consists of roughly 30,000 clones, about 90% of them appearing once. The data derive from a study of blood T cell repertoires in COVID-19. There are 15 residues in the CDR3. V was shortened by 6 bases and J by 1 base, with 13 bases between the two germline ends. CDR1 and CDR2 from the germline V gene are SNHLY and FYNNEI. The sequenced sample consisted of peripheral blood. The rearrangement joins TRBV2 to TRBJ2-1; D is perhaps TRBD2 (7 bases). The TCR was taken from a human donor in a cohort sampled during active COVID-19. The DNA of the CDR3 is TGTGCCAGCAGCCTCGGGGGGCGTTCCTACAATGAGCAGTTCTTC. It specifies CASSLGGRSYNEQFF. Full variable domain (remainder filled in from reference TRBV2 and TRBJ2-1): EPEVTQTPSHQVTQMGQEVILRCVPISNHLYFYWYRQILGQKVEFLVSFYNNEISEKSEIFDDQFSVERPDGSNFTLKIRSTKLEDSAMYFCASSLGGRSYNEQFFGPGTRLTVL.